This T cell receptor beta chain comes out of a study of T cells after yellow fever vaccination. Production of TCR cDNA was by 5'RACE template switching, which also added a universal primer site and UMIs. TCRdb processed the 5' RACE reads anew with MiXCR; each CDR3 protein has one entry. The sample lists 340,000 or so distinct CDR3 sequences; approximately 12% were seen once. Notes on the study in general: Any FACS-sorted repertoire could hold abundant clonotypes that contaminate it from the bulk population.

For this clonotype: Antigen: not known.

The V and J ends lost 1 base and 5 bases respectively, with 9 bases between them. Germline CDR1 SGHRS, CDR2 YFSETQ. This CDR3 has 13 residues. This TCR derives from a man between 18 and 35 years old who received the YFV17D yellow fever vaccine. The material was CD4+ T cells sorted from PBMCs, obtained 15 days after the yellow fever booster vaccination. The rearrangement joins TRBV5-1 to TRBJ2-5, with D possibly matching TRBD1 (5 bases). The CDR3 region has the DNA TGCGCCAGCAGCTTGCAGGGTTTCGAGACCCAGTACTTC. It specifies CASSLQGFETQYF.